The 11 T cell receptor beta chains below were found in one sample sequenced in a study of neurological immune-mediated disorders. MiXCR, applied by TCRdb to the 5' RACE reads, yields one record per CDR3 protein. The sample includes fewer than 50,000 distinct CDR3 sequences, about an eighth of them seen just once. Time point indicated: longitudinal time-point 3. Sequences were obtained from PBMCs. These receptors originate from a male donor with HTLV-1-associated myelopathy (HAM/TSP).

The J gene is TRBJ1-1, the V gene TRBV3-1, with 9 bases fitting TRBD1. With V trimmed by 0 bases and J by 8 bases, 7 bases remained unmatched. From germline, CDR1 is LGHDT and CDR2 YNNKEL (reference sequence). The CDR3 spans 15 residues. Written as DNA, the CDR3 is TGTGCCAGCAGCCAAGACCGGGACAGGGTTTCAGAAGCTTTCTTT. Translating gives CASSQDRDRVSEAFF. Full variable domain (outside the CDR3, taken from reference TRBV3-1 and TRBJ1-1): DTAVSQTPKYLVTQMGNDKSIKCEQNLGHDTMYWYKQDSKKFLKIMFSYNNKELIINETVPNRFSPKSPDKAHLNLHINSLELGDSAVYFCASSQDRDRVSEAFFGQGTRLTVV.

This clonotype was counted many times. The gene calls are TRBV9 and TRBJ2-3, with D unresolved. Germline CDR1 reads SGDLS; CDR2 reads YYNGEE. Trimming took off 3 bases at V and 1 base at J, with 9 bases between the two ends. CDR3 size: 14 residues. The CDR3 region is CASSAGPGTDTQYF. The CDR3, as DNA: TGTGCCAGCAGCGCCGGTCCCGGCACAGATACGCAGTATTTT.

This CDR3 reads CASSEGGVSLHF. The CDR3 DNA reads TGTGCCAGCAGTGAGGGGGGTGTTTCCCTCCACTTT. The chain links TRBV25-1 to TRBJ1-6; a weak D match, TRBD1 (5 bases). Germline V lookup: CDR1 MGHDK, CDR2 SYGVNS. With 3 bases removed from V and 14 bases from J, the gap between germline ends came to 11 bases. This CDR3 comprises 12 residues.

The rearrangement joins TRBV28 to TRBJ1-5, with D unclear. The CDR3 runs 14 residues. V was clipped by 3 bases and J by 8 bases, with 14 bases between them. Germline-derived CDR1 and CDR2 are MDHEN and SYDVKM. For the CDR3, the DNA is TGTGCCAGCAGTTTCAACGGAGCGAATAAGCCCCAGCATTTT. Protein: CASSFNGANKPQHF.

This clonotype was observed at least ten times. The CDR3 is CSARYKGQGAWHEQYF. CDR3 coding DNA: TGCAGTGCTAGGTACAAGGGCCAGGGGGCCTGGCACGAGCAGTACTTC. V usage is TRBV20-1 and J usage is TRBJ2-7; 8 bases agree with TRBD1. The CDR3 runs 16 residues. Germline V CDR1 and CDR2: DFQATT, SNEGSKA (reference sequence). Unmatched junction bases numbered 15, after V lost 3 bases and J lost 5 bases.

This chain links TRBV5-1 with TRBJ2-2, with TRBD1 matching 7 bases. Trimming took 7 bases from V and 5 from J; bases not matched to a gene: 11. CDR1 is SGHRS, CDR2 YFSETQ, per germline. The CDR3 is 15 residues long. Here the CDR3 reads CASRTFSTGTGELFF. The CDR3 region has the DNA TGCGCCAGCCGGACTTTTTCGACAGGGACCGGGGAGCTGTTTTTT.

This clonotype was seen at least ten times. The chain uses TRBV20-1 and TRBJ2-2; 9 nucleotides match TRBD2. The CDR3 is 18 amino acids. The J segment lost 5 bases and the V segment lost 0 bases, leaving 13 bases of the junction unmatched. Germline V gene data show CDR1 as DFQATT and CDR2 as SNEGSKA (reference sequence). The chain's CDR3 is CSARDPASGASQTGELFF. The CDR3 region has the DNA TGCAGTGCTAGAGATCCTGCTAGCGGGGCCTCCCAGACCGGGGAGCTGTTTTTT.

Many counts were recorded for this clonotype. The genes are TRBV10-2 and TRBJ2-5; D is ambiguous. Trimming stripped 6 bases from V and 0 bases from J, with 11 bases between. The CDR3 consists of 14 residues. In germline, CDR1 is WSHSY, CDR2 SAAADI. The DNA for the CDR3 is TGCGCCAGCAGGCGTCAGACGAACCAAGAGACCCAGTACTTC. Translating gives CASRRQTNQETQYF.

This clonotype has at least ten counts. The chain employs TRBV25-1 and TRBJ1-2; 7 bases line up with TRBD1. Germline CDR1 MGHDK, CDR2 SYGVNS. The CDR3 is 13 residues long. The junction had 5 bases not matched to a gene; V was cut back by 8 bases and J by 2 bases. CDR3 DNA: TGTGCCAGCCAAGAGACAGGGAACTATGGCTACACCTTC. It is translated as CASQETGNYGYTF.

This clonotype appeared many times. V gene TRBV20-1 combines with J gene TRBJ1-5, with D tentatively TRBD1 (5 bases). This CDR3 is built from 14 residues. Germline CDR1 DFQATT, CDR2 SNEGSKA (reference sequence). V lost 0 bases and J 7 bases, leaving 13 bases between the germline ends. DNA of the CDR3: TGCAGTGCTAGAGAAGGGAGGGGAAGGCAGCCCCAGCATTTT. Translating gives CSAREGRGRQPQHF.

This clonotype was counted ten times or more. This chain joins TRBV20-1 and TRBJ1-6, with 7 nucleotides matching TRBD1. V was pared by 4 bases and J by 11 bases, with 8 bases of the junction left unmatched. CDR1 and CDR2 (germline): DFQATT, SNEGSKA (reference sequence). The CDR3 contains 13 residues. CDR3 region: CSAKGQAYPPLHF. The CDR3 region has the DNA TGCAGTGCTAAAGGACAGGCCTATCCACCCCTCCACTTT.